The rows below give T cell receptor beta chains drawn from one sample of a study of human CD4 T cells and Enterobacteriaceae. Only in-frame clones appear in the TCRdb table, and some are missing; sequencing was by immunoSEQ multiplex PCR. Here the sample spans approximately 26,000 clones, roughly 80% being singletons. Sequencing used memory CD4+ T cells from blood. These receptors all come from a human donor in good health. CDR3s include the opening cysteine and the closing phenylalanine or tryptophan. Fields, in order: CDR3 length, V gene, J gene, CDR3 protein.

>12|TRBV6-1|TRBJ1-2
CASSDRANGYTF
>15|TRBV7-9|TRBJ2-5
CASSLLGQGQETQYF
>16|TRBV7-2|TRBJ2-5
CASSSPSSGGGRTQYF
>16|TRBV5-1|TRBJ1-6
CASSLEVAGRNSPLHF
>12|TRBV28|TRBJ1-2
CASSTGPRGYTF
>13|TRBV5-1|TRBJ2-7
CASGREGTLEQYF
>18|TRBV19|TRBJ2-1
CASSIGSSGRLRDYEQFF
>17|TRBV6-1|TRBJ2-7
CASSEEWRGTGVYEQYF
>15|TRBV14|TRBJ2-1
CASSRDATSYNEQFF
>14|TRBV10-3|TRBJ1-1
CATRYDTGGTEAFF
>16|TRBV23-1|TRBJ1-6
CASGQMGGKTNSPLHF
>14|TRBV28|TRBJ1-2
CASSFLMVGTGYTF
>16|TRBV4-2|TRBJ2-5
CASSQDRQGGRETQYF
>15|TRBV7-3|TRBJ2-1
CASSPYRNSYNEQFF
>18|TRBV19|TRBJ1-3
CASSRLGTTLTSGNTIYF
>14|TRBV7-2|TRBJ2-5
CASSYGQGGETQYF
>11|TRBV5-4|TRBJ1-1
CASRLDGEAFF
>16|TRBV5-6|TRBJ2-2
CASSLFSGFGPGELFF
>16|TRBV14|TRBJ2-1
CASSQVRLARTDEQFF
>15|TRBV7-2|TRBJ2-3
CASSLWVGSTDTQYF
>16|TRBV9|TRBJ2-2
CASSVAGTGVTGELFF
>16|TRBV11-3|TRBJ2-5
CASSPNLAGGQETQYF
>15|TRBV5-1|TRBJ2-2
CASSLSPGNTGELFF
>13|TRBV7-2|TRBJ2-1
CASSLDGRNIPFF
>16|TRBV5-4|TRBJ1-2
CASSWGQALSYYGYTF
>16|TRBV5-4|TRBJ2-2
CASSLGLAGGRGELFF
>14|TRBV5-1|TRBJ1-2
CASSLERGRDGYTF
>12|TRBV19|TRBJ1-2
CASSMVSYGYTF